The entry below describes one T cell receptor (beta chain). TCRdb's copy holds only in-frame clones and misses some; the assay was immunoSEQ multiplex PCR. This repertoire shows 75,000 to 90,000 clones, 90% to 95% found once; its top ten account for 5.2%. The sample originates from a study of T cell responses to AZD1222 COVID-19 vaccine. This CDR3 region has 14 residues. V dropped 3 bases and J dropped 5 bases, with 11 bases sitting between them. Germline assignment: CDR1 MDHEN and CDR2 SYDVKM. This clonotype was sampled from an adult in good health. The genes are TRBV28 and TRBJ1-5; D ambiguous. The source material was peripheral blood, sampled on day 0 of AZD1222 vaccination. The CDR3 loop is CASSFGSGDQPQHF. As DNA, the CDR3 is TGTGCCAGCAGTTTCGGGAGTGGGGATCAGCCCCAGCATTTT.